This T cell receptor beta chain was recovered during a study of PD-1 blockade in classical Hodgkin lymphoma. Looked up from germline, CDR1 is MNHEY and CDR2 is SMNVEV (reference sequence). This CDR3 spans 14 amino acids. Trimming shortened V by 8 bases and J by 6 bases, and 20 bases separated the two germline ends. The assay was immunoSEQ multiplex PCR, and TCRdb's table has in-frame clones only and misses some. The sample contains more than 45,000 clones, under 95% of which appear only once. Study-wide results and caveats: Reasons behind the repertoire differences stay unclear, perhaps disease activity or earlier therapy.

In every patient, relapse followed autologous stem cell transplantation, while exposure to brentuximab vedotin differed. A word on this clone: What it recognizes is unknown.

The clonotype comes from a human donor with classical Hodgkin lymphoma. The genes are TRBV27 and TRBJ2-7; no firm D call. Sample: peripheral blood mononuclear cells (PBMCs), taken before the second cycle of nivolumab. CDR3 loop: CASAIGFFSTEQYF. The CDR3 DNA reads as TGTGCCAGCGCCATTGGTTTCTTTTCCACCGAGCAGTACTTC.